The clone carrying this T cell receptor (beta chain) has just a few counts. The antigen is undetermined. The data stem from a study of T-cell memory formation after mild COVID-19. Study details: The two donors had largely donor-specific TCR clusters. Findings and caveats of the study: Those CD4+ clones that contracted were mainly in CM and EM (CD8+ ones in EMRA). Proof of SARS-CoV-2 specificity was absent for the second-wave clones that crested on day 37.

The length of the CDR3 is 17 residues. Germline V lookup: CDR1 SGHRS, CDR2 YFSETQ. The V gene lost 0 bases and the J gene lost 8 bases, with 23 bases spanning the gap. Constant-segment primers were used for 5'RACE, and the resulting TCR alpha and TCR beta cDNA libraries carried sample barcodes and UMIs. TCRdb called the 5' RACE reads again in MiXCR, with one record for every CDR3 protein. The sample holds 150,000 to 200,000 distinct CDR3 sequences, roughly 14% seen once. The clonotype was recovered from an adult woman who had mild COVID-19 (a few samples of this study predate the infection). Cell type and time point are not known. V is TRBV5-1 and J is TRBJ1-1, with D perhaps TRBD1 (5 bases). The material sequenced was PBMCs or a T cell subset sorted from them (not recorded which). DNA for the CDR3: TGCGCCAGCAGCTTGGCTCTCCGTCCCAAAGGGGCGGGAGAAGCTTTCTTT. Protein: CASSLALRPKGAGEAFF.